This T cell receptor beta chain was found in a study of T cell responses to AZD1222 COVID-19 vaccine. Study results and limitations: The donor group comprised mostly white British people and more females; the analysis possibly underestimated clonal diversity. CD4 TCRs linked to vaccination spanned spike, dominating at 160-218 and 743-854.

V was clipped by 5 bases and J by 5 bases; unmatched bases: 3. This CDR3 is 13 amino acids long. Some clones are missing from TCRdb's copy, which holds only in-frame ones; the method was immunoSEQ multiplex PCR. The sample has 180,000 or so clones, around 90% seen once. As regards this clone: Its antigen is undetermined.

The sequencing used peripheral blood, collected on day 0 of AZD1222 vaccination. The chain couples TRBV12-3 or TRBV12-4 to TRBJ1-5; 7 bases are shared with TRBD1. This TCR derives from an adult in good health. The CDR3 region is CASSPGGYQPQHF. CDR3 nucleotide sequence: TGTGCCAGCAGTCCAGGGGGGTATCAGCCCCAGCATTTT.